This TCR beta chain stems from a study of T cells in Graves' hyperthyroidism and ophthalmopathy. Only a few counts were recorded for this clonotype. Its antigen remains unknown. At one boundary the junction diverges from the germline segment, which might be a read error. RNA transcripts yielded amplified TCR beta CDR3 regions. First-round RT-PCR targeting the TCR CDR3 was performed with the HTBI primer set. TCRdb reprocessed the multiplex PCR reads with MiXCR, giving one entry per CDR3 protein. Of approximately 870,000 distinct CDR3 sequences listed, 38% are singletons. The CDR3 loop spans 17 amino acids. The V gene's germline CDR1 is SGHTA and CDR2 FQGNSA. Overall study results and limits: The model anticipated ophthalmopathy a median around six months pre-onset.

The PBMCs had their origin in roughly 10 ml of fresh peripheral blood. The source of this sequence is a young man with Graves' hyperthyroidism. The V call is TRBV7-2, the J call TRBJ2-7, with TRBD2 as a possible D gene (5 bases). Sequenced material: blood. DNA for the CDR3: TGCGCCAGCAGCCAAGGTAGCGTTGGACGGAGCTCCTACGAGCAGTACTTC. It translates to CASSQGSVGRSSYEQYF.